The clone carrying this TCR beta chain was found a few times. The researchers put roughly 200,000 CFSE-labeled responder cells into plates with roughly 200,000 irradiated, violet-dye-labeled stimulator cells. The data were obtained in a study of graft-versus-host responses after intestinal transplantation. Study context: Multivisceral, liver-intestinal, or isolated intestinal grafts went to recipients. Once they had received anti-thymocyte globulin induction, all recipients took tacrolimus and steroids for approximately three years. Study results and caveats: Early post-transplant falls in HvG clones accompanied the peak levels of circulating GvH clones.

CDR3 length: 13 residues. CDR1 is LGHNA, CDR2 YSLEER, per germline. Trimming stripped 1 base from V and 6 bases from J, with 9 bases between. Only in-frame clones appear in the TCRdb table, and some are missing; sequencing was by immunoSEQ multiplex PCR. The sample comprises roughly 20,000 clones, about 45% of which are singletons, and over 1.3% rests with the top ten. Sequencing used alloreactive CD8+ T cells from a mixed lymphocyte reaction culture, obtained before transplantation. Subset specified: CFSE-low proliferating T cells sorted from approximately 6-day pre-transplant mixed lymphocyte reaction (GvH or HvG direction). The TCR sequence derives from a human patient who was an organ donor for intestinal transplantation. The gene calls are TRBV4-3 and TRBJ1-2; D is undetermined. The CDR3 nucleotides are TGCGCCAGCAGCCAAGCCAGCTACGATGGCTACACCTTC. Translation gives CASSQASYDGYTF.